The rows below give T cell receptor beta chains drawn from one sample of a study of beta chain features in type 1 diabetes. Here immunoSEQ multiplex PCR was the method, and the copy in TCRdb shows in-frame clones only, minus some. The data show hundreds of thousands of clones, more than 65% seen once. Sequencing was carried out using naive CD4+ T cells from blood. These receptors were obtained from a man between 25 and 39 years old in good health. CDR3s include the opening cysteine and the closing phenylalanine or tryptophan. The D gene is left open where the match is weak. Some rows have no size entry. The others give once, few or many, or a class for an expanded clone.

v_gene: TRBV18; d_gene: TRBD2; abundance: .; j_gene: TRBJ2-5; CDR3aa: CASSAPTTGSGTSLVTQYF; CDR3nt: TGTGCCAGCTCGGCACCCACCACGGGTAGCGGGACCAGTTTGGTGACCCAGTACTTC
v_gene: TRBV2; d_gene: .; abundance: once; j_gene: TRBJ2-2; CDR3aa: CASSEFGELFF; CDR3nt: TGTGCCAGCAGTGAATTCGGGGAGCTGTTTTTT
v_gene: TRBV9; d_gene: .; abundance: .; j_gene: TRBJ2-5; CDR3aa: CASSVEATPVQETQYF; CDR3nt: TGTGCCAGCAGCGTAGAGGCCACCCCGGTTCAAGAGACCCAGTACTTC
v_gene: TRBV15; d_gene: TRBD1; abundance: .; j_gene: TRBJ2-1; CDR3aa: CATSRVRGGEQFF; CDR3nt: TGTGCCACCAGCAGAGTACGAGGGGGCGAGCAGTTCTTC
v_gene: TRBV25-1; d_gene: .; abundance: .; j_gene: TRBJ2-2; CDR3aa: CASGHIQGRGGTGELFF; CDR3nt: TGTGCCAGCGGCCACATACAGGGAAGAGGCGGCACCGGGGAGCTGTTTTTT
v_gene: TRBV11-2; d_gene: .; abundance: .; j_gene: TRBJ2-2; CDR3aa: CAGLTGPGELFF; CDR3nt: TGTGCCGGTCTTACAGGCCCCGGGGAGCTGTTTTTT
v_gene: TRBV5-1; d_gene: .; abundance: .; j_gene: TRBJ2-5; CDR3aa: CASSFRTAEETQYF; CDR3nt: TGCGCCAGCAGCTTCCGAACAGCTGAAGAGACCCAGTACTTC
v_gene: TRBV30; d_gene: .; abundance: .; j_gene: TRBJ1-1; CDR3aa: CAWSGVGGRAFF; CDR3nt: TGTGCCTGGAGTGGGGTTGGGGGTAGGGCTTTCTTT
v_gene: TRBV18; d_gene: .; abundance: few; j_gene: TRBJ1-4; CDR3aa: CASSPQEGGEKLFF; CDR3nt: TGTGCCAGCTCACCACAGGAAGGGGGAGAAAAACTGTTTTTT
v_gene: TRBV5-1; d_gene: TRBD2; abundance: once; j_gene: TRBJ2-7; CDR3aa: CASSLAGYSSGSSYEQYF; CDR3nt: TGCGCCAGCAGCTTGGCCGGGTATTCGAGCGGGAGTAGCTACGAGCAGTACTTC
v_gene: TRBV29-1; d_gene: .; abundance: few; j_gene: TRBJ1-1; CDR3aa: CSIAQGNTEAFF; CDR3nt: TGCAGCATCGCACAGGGTAACACTGAAGCTTTCTTT
v_gene: TRBV30; d_gene: .; abundance: .; j_gene: TRBJ2-7; CDR3aa: CAWSVPGSGPYEQYF; CDR3nt: TGTGCCTGGAGTGTACCGGGTAGCGGACCCTACGAGCAGTACTTC